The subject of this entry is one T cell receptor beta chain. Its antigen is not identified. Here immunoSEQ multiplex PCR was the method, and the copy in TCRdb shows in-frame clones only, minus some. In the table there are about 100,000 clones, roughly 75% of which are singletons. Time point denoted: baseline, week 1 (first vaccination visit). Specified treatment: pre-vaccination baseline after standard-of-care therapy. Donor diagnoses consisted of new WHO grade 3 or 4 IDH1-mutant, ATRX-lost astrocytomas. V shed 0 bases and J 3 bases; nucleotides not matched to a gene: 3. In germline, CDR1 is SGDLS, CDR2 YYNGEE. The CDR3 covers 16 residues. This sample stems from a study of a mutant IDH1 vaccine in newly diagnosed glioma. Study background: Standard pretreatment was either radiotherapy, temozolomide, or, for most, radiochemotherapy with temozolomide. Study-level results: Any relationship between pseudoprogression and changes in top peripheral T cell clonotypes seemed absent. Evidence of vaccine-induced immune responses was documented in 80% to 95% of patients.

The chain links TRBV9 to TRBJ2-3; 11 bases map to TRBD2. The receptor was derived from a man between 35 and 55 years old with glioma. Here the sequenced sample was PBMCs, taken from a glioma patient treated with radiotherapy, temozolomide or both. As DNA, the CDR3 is TGTGCCAGCAGCGTAGGACTAGCGGGGCCTACAGATACGCAGTATTTT. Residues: CASSVGLAGPTDTQYF.